Each of the 25 T cell receptor beta chains below was sequenced from the same sample in a study of shared clonotypes between healthy human individuals. TCRdb's copy holds only in-frame clones and misses some; the assay was immunoSEQ multiplex PCR. Of approximately 2,000,000 clones in the sample, less than 95% are singletons; the top ten hold 0.3% to 0.4%. The sequenced sample was naive CD4+ T cells from PBMCs. Subset in this sample: CD45RA+ positively selected. Every receptor here comes from a man aged 18 to 29 in good health. Some clones in this sample may be carry-over from other donors' samples.

The CDR3 is CASSTGTSGRETQYF. DNA for the CDR3: TGTGCCAGCAGCACTGGGACTAGCGGGAGAGAGACCCAGTACTTC. The J gene is TRBJ2-5, the V gene TRBV7-9, with 14 bases lining up with TRBD2. Unmatched junction bases numbered 3, after V lost 5 bases and J lost 4 bases. The germline V gene has CDR1 SEHNR and CDR2 FQNEAQ (reference sequence). The CDR3 extends over 15 amino acids.

The chain's CDR3 is CASSLQGAYGNTIYF. CDR3 in DNA: TGTGCCAGCAGCCTTCAGGGGGCTTATGGAAACACCATATATTTT. The J gene is TRBJ1-3, the V gene TRBV7-9; 8 bases line up with TRBD1. V gave up 5 bases and J gave up 3 bases; unmatched junction bases: 6. The CDR3 is 15 amino acids. Germline CDR1 is SEHNR and CDR2 is FQNEAQ (reference sequence).

This sequence joins TRBV5-4 and TRBJ2-3; tentatively, D is TRBD1 (6 bases). V lost 2 bases and J 6 bases, leaving 13 bases between the germline ends. The CDR3 is 14 amino acids. CDR1 SGHNT and CDR2 YYREEE come from the germline V gene (reference sequence). The CDR3 coding sequence is TGTGCCAGCAGCTTTCAGGGGACGAGGGATACGCAGTATTTT. It encodes CASSFQGTRDTQYF.

V is TRBV28 and J is TRBJ1-5, with TRBD1 matching 8 bases. J was trimmed by 2 bases and V by 7 bases; bases with no gene match: 10. Per germline, CDR1 MDHEN and CDR2 SYDVKM. The CDR3 contains 16 residues. The CDR3 nucleotides read TGTGCCAGCATTGAAGGCCCACAGGGGGGCAATCAGCCCCAGCATTTT. It codes for CASIEGPQGGNQPQHF.

J is TRBJ1-1 and V is TRBV28; a possible D gene is TRBD1 (6 bases). The V end was cut by 8 bases, the J end by 0 bases, with 10 bases between. This CDR3 spans 13 amino acids. Germline V gene lookup returns CDR1 MDHEN and CDR2 SYDVKM. The CDR3 region has the DNA TGTGCCAGCCAACAGGGATTGAACACTGAAGCTTTCTTT. Protein product: CASQQGLNTEAFF.

The rearrangement uses TRBV28 and TRBJ1-4; 7 bases are a match to TRBD1. Germline V gene data show CDR1 as MDHEN and CDR2 as SYDVKM. This CDR3 region has 13 residues. The trim removed 10 bases at V and 5 bases at J, leaving 7 bases unmatched. CDR3 in amino acids: CATQGGANEKLFF. CDR3 DNA: TGTGCCACCCAAGGGGGCGCGAATGAAAAACTGTTTTTT. The variable domain in full, completed from reference TRBV28 and TRBJ1-4, reads DVKVTQSSRYLVKRTGEKVFLECVQDMDHENMFWYRQDPGLGLRLIYFSYDVKMKEKGDIPEGYSVSREKKERFSLILESASTNQTSMYLCATQGGANEKLFFGSGTQLSVL.

The rearrangement uses TRBV7-9 and TRBJ2-4, with D unresolved. Trimming cost V 4 bases and J 5 bases, with 3 bases left between them. The CDR3 runs 11 residues. CDR1 SEHNR and CDR2 FQNEAQ come from the germline V gene (reference sequence). The CDR3 DNA is TGTGCCAGCAGCTCCGAAAACATTCAGTACTTC. It translates to CASSSENIQYF.

V usage is TRBV12-5 and J usage is TRBJ2-1; 8 positions agree with TRBD1. This CDR3 region has 16 residues. V was clipped by 5 bases and J by 4 bases; unmatched bases: 10. From germline, CDR1 is LGHNT and CDR2 FRNRAP. The CDR3 here is CASGPPGGWSYNEQFF. DNA of the CDR3: TGTGCTAGTGGTCCTCCAGGGGGCTGGAGTTACAATGAGCAGTTCTTC.

The chain combines TRBV7-6 with TRBJ2-5; the D gene is possibly TRBD2 (6 bases). The germline V gene encodes CDR1 SGHVS and CDR2 FNYEAQ. CDR3 size: 15 residues. V was pared by 2 bases and J by 2 bases, with 12 bases between. The DNA of the CDR3 is TGTGCCAGCAGCTTATGGCCAGGGAGGCAAGAGACCCAGTACTTC. Encoded protein: CASSLWPGRQETQYF.

CDR3 loop: CASSQERGVGNKQYF. As DNA, the CDR3 is TGTGCCAGCAGCCAAGAACGGGGGGTTGGTAACAAGCAGTACTTC. The chain links TRBV14 to TRBJ2-7, with TRBD2 matching over 7 bases. The germline V gene encodes CDR1 SGHDN and CDR2 FVKESK. There are 15 residues in the CDR3. V dropped 0 bases and J dropped 8; count of bases not matched to a gene: 10.

The gene calls are TRBV19 and TRBJ2-6, with 12 bases that match TRBD1. The CDR3 totals 16 residues. CDR1 and CDR2 (germline): LNHDA, SQIVND (reference sequence). With V trimmed by 5 bases and J by 2 bases, 1 base remained unmatched. The CDR3 spells CASSGTGGPGANVLTF. DNA of the CDR3: TGTGCCAGTAGTGGGACAGGGGGCCCTGGGGCCAACGTCCTGACTTTC.

The CDR3 nucleotides read TGTGCCAGCAGCCTAAAGACAGGGGACACAGATACGCAGTATTTT. It translates to CASSLKTGDTDTQYF. This chain connects TRBV7-2 to TRBJ2-3; 8 bases align to TRBD1. Germline lookup yields CDR1 SGHTA and CDR2 FQGNSA. The CDR3 has 15 residues. Germline trimming cut 5 bases from V and 2 bases from J; bases unmatched to any gene: 6.

The CDR3 DNA follows: TGTGCCAGCAGCCCTCGGCGACTACCCAAAGAGACCCAGTACTTC. Translation gives CASSPRRLPKETQYF. The chain joins TRBV7-9 to TRBJ2-5, with a tentative D call TRBD2 (5 bases). The germline CDR1 and CDR2 sequences are SEHNR and FQNEAQ (reference sequence). V was pared by 5 bases and J by 3 bases, with 16 bases between. CDR3 length: 15 residues.

The J gene is TRBJ2-3, the V gene TRBV5-1, with D unresolved. V was trimmed by 5 bases and J by 1 base, leaving 8 bases between them. The CDR3 contains 13 residues. Germline CDR1 is SGHRS and CDR2 is YFSETQ. The CDR3 DNA reads as TGCGCCAGCAGACTGACCGGCACAGATACGCAGTATTTT. Its protein is CASRLTGTDTQYF.

The chain is built from TRBV5-6 and TRBJ1-2; D is possibly TRBD1 (6 bases). The CDR3 extends over 14 amino acids. The V gene lost 4 bases and the J gene lost 3 bases, with 13 bases spanning the gap. Germline V lookup: CDR1 SGHDT, CDR2 YYEEEE. The CDR3 protein is CASSPPYRDYGYTF. In DNA, the CDR3 is TGTGCCAGCAGCCCGCCCTACAGGGACTATGGCTACACCTTC.

J is TRBJ2-2 and V is TRBV10-1; no firm D call. The V end lost 0 bases, the J end lost 1 base, and 12 bases lay between the germline ends. The CDR3 covers 17 residues. Looked up from germline, CDR1 is WNHNN and CDR2 is SYGVQD (reference sequence). The CDR3 DNA reads TGCGCCAGCAGTGAGTCGAAGTTTTCAGGGAACACCGGGGAGCTGTTTTTT. Translation: CASSESKFSGNTGELFF.

The V gene is TRBV19, the J gene TRBJ2-3, with 13 bases that match TRBD2. Germline trimming cut 7 bases from V and 2 bases from J; bases unmatched to any gene: 6. CDR3 length: 16 residues. CDR1 and CDR2 from the germline V gene are LNHDA and SQIVND (reference sequence). CDR3 region: CASTWGTSGTTDTQYF. The CDR3 region has the DNA TGTGCCAGTACTTGGGGGACTAGCGGGACCACAGATACGCAGTATTTT. Filled out from reference TRBV19 and TRBJ2-3, the complete variable domain reads DGGITQSPKYLFRKEGQNVTLSCEQNLNHDAMYWYRQDPGQGLRLIYYSQIVNDFQKGDIAEGYSVSREKKESFPLTVTSAQKNPTAFYLCASTWGTSGTTDTQYFGPGTRLTVL.

This clone came up once. The rearrangement joins TRBV7-9 to TRBJ2-3, with D uncertain. CDR3 size: 15 residues. V gave up 0 bases and J gave up 5 bases, with 12 bases separating them. Germline assignment: CDR1 SEHNR and CDR2 FQNEAQ (reference sequence). CDR3 DNA: TGTGCCAGCAGCTTAGCTCTAGGCACCAAAGATACGCAGTATTTT. Amino acid sequence: CASSLALGTKDTQYF. The full variable domain, completed using reference TRBV7-9 and TRBJ2-3, is DTGVSQNPRHKITKRGQNVTFRCDPISEHNRLYWYRQTLGQGPEFLTYFQNEAQLEKSRLLSDRFSAERPKGSFSTLEIQRTEQGDSAMYLCASSLALGTKDTQYFGPGTRLTVL.

V gene TRBV4-3 combines with J gene TRBJ1-4; D unclear. Trimming took 5 bases from V and 0 from J, leaving 10 bases between them. Germline V gene data show CDR1 as LGHNA and CDR2 as YSLEER. The CDR3 is 15 residues long. The CDR3 DNA sequence: TGCGCCAGCAGCAATTGGGGTGCAACTAATGAAAAACTGTTTTTT. Translating it yields CASSNWGATNEKLFF.

With respect to this clone: Mismatch with germline at one junction end may stem from a read error. The chain combines TRBV20-1 with TRBJ1-1; D unresolved. The CDR3 runs 10 residues. Looked up from germline, CDR1 is DFQATT and CDR2 is SNEGSKA (reference sequence). The CDR3 DNA sequence: TGCAGTGCTAGAGTAGCCGACCTCCGATTT. As protein: CSARVADLRF.

This chain connects TRBV5-1 to TRBJ1-2; 7 bases fit TRBD1. This CDR3 region has 16 residues. Unmatched junction bases numbered 12, after V lost 4 bases and J lost 3 bases. CDR1 and CDR2 from the germline V gene are SGHRS and YFSETQ. DNA for the CDR3: TGCGCCAGCAGCCGGAGGGGCGACAGGGAAGACTATGGCTACACCTTC. It specifies CASSRRGDREDYGYTF.

This chain joins TRBV2 and TRBJ1-5, with TRBD1 matching over 7 bases. This CDR3 has 13 residues. V trimming: 8 bases; J trimming: 5 bases; junction bases outside the gene matches: 6. Germline V gene lookup returns CDR1 SNHLY and CDR2 FYNNEI. DNA for the CDR3: TGTGCCAGCGGGGACAGACCAGATCAGCCCCAGCATTTT. It yields the protein CASGDRPDQPQHF.

In its sample, this clone was seen once. V gene TRBV19 combines with J gene TRBJ1-1; tentatively, D is TRBD1 (5 bases). The CDR3 has 14 residues. The germline CDR1 and CDR2 sequences are LNHDA and SQIVND (reference sequence). Trimming removed 7 bases from V and 3 bases from J, with 15 bases in between. CDR3 DNA: TGTGCCAGTACCCTGCGGGGGGGATACACTGAAGCTTTCTTT. Its protein is CASTLRGGYTEAFF.

This chain uses TRBV7-2 with TRBJ2-7, with D possibly being TRBD1 (6 bases). The CDR3 length is 13 residues. Germline CDR1 and CDR2: SGHTA and FQGNSA. Trimming took 5 bases from V and 6 from J, leaving 14 bases between them. DNA for the CDR3: TGTGCCAGCAGCCCCGGACAGTTCGGCGAGCAGTACTTC. It yields the protein CASSPGQFGEQYF.

The rearrangement links TRBV4-1 to TRBJ2-7, with 9 bases matching TRBD1. The V segment lost 0 bases and the J segment 5 bases; nucleotides outside the gene matches: 17. In germline, CDR1 is MGHRA, CDR2 YSYEKL. The CDR3 has 19 residues. CDR3 DNA: TGCGCCAGCAGCCAAGATGGGACAGGGTGGGCTGCGGCGTTAAACGAGCAGTACTTC. This encodes CASSQDGTGWAAALNEQYF.